What follows are 9 T cell receptor beta chains derived from one specimen sequenced in a study of shared clonotypes between healthy human individuals. The naive CD8 population came from CD45RO-negative cells selected for CCR7, without terminally differentiated effector memory CD45RA+ cells. Method: immunoSEQ multiplex PCR; TCRdb's copy keeps in-frame clones and lacks some. This table has a few million clones, just over 90% appearing once. The source material was naive CD8+ T cells from PBMCs. These receptors all stem from a man aged 18 to 29 in good health. Some clones in this sample may be carry-over from other donors' samples.

The chain is built from TRBV5-5 and TRBJ2-2, with a weak D call TRBD1 (6 bases). V was pared by 5 bases and J by 1 base, with 18 bases between. The length of the CDR3 is 17 residues. Germline V lookup: CDR1 SGHKS, CDR2 YYEKEE (reference sequence). The CDR3 region has the DNA TGTGCCAGCAGGAGGGACACGCCGATCAAGAACACCGGGGAGCTGTTTTTT. Its protein is CASRRDTPIKNTGELFF.

The genes are TRBV27 and TRBJ2-1; TRBD2 matches 7 bases. Trimming took 5 bases from V and 6 from J; bases not matched to a gene: 7. The CDR3 length is 14 residues. Germline V gene lookup returns CDR1 MNHEY and CDR2 SMNVEV (reference sequence). CDR3 in amino acids: CASSSGNSLNEQFF. The CDR3 bases are TGTGCCAGCAGTAGCGGGAACAGCCTCAATGAGCAGTTCTTC.

The chain combines TRBV27 with TRBJ2-7, with D maybe TRBD1 (6 bases). The CDR3 consists of 15 residues. V was cut by 4 bases and J by 2 bases, with 15 bases left in between. Germline CDR1 is MNHEY and CDR2 is SMNVEV (reference sequence). CDR3 in DNA: TGTGCCAGCAGTTCAAACAGGGAATTAACCTACGAGCAGTACTTC. This encodes CASSSNRELTYEQYF.

CDR3 residues: CATSGRGQPYEQYF. For the CDR3, the DNA is TGTGCCACCAGCGGCCGGGGACAGCCGTACGAGCAGTACTTC. The rearrangement links TRBV15 to TRBJ2-7; 7 bases line up with TRBD1. V dropped 5 bases and J dropped 4; count of bases not matched to a gene: 8. Germline values: CDR1 LNHNV, CDR2 YYDKDF (reference sequence). The CDR3 loop spans 14 amino acids.

The rearrangement uses TRBV7-8 and TRBJ2-1, with 14 nucleotides matching TRBD2. The length of the CDR3 is 16 residues. Germline CDR1 is SGHVS and CDR2 is FQNEAQ. The V gene end was trimmed by 1 base and the J gene end by 8 bases; junction bases not matched to a gene: 4. For the CDR3, the DNA is TGTGCCAGCAGCTTAGGGGGACTAGCGGGAGAGTATGAGCAGTTCTTC. It encodes CASSLGGLAGEYEQFF.

This clone appeared a single time. The rearrangement uses TRBV5-1 and TRBJ2-7; possible D gene TRBD2, 5 bases. This CDR3 contains 14 residues. Trimming took 0 bases from V and 7 from J, leaving 14 bases between them. Germline-derived CDR1 and CDR2 are SGHRS and YFSETQ. The CDR3: CASSLGLAPMEQYF. Here the CDR3 DNA reads TGCGCCAGCAGCTTGGGGCTAGCTCCTATGGAGCAGTACTTC.

The genes are TRBV19 and TRBJ1-2, with a possible D match to TRBD1 (5 bases). V lost 6 bases, J lost 6 bases, and 23 bases lay in between. The CDR3 loop spans 16 amino acids. Germline loops: CDR1 LNHDA, CDR2 SQIVND (reference sequence). The CDR3 nucleotides read TGTGCCAGTAGCCTCGGGGCAGTGGGTATTAGCCATGGCTACACCTTC. It is translated as CASSLGAVGISHGYTF.

The rearrangement joins TRBV27 to TRBJ2-6, with D possibly matching TRBD1 (5 bases). V dropped 3 bases and J dropped 2 bases, with 11 bases sitting between them. Germline CDR1 is MNHEY and CDR2 is SMNVEV (reference sequence). The CDR3 length is 16 residues. CDR3 DNA sequence: TGTGCCAGCAGTTTTATGGGGCCGGCTGGGGCCAACGTCCTGACTTTC. This sequence encodes CASSFMGPAGANVLTF.

This chain links TRBV28 with TRBJ1-2; 9 positions agree with TRBD1. Germline V gene lookup returns CDR1 MDHEN and CDR2 SYDVKM. This CDR3 is built from 16 residues. V shed 6 bases, J shed 2 bases, and the junction held 10 bases outside the gene matches. This chain's CDR3 is CASSPDRGRINYGYTF. The CDR3 DNA is TGTGCCAGCAGCCCGGACAGGGGACGGATAAACTATGGCTACACCTTC.